The 12 T cell receptor beta chains below come from one sample, sequenced in a study of T cells in Graves' hyperthyroidism and ophthalmopathy. Amplified TCR beta CDR3 regions came from RNA transcripts. With the HTBI primer set, the TCR CDR3 went through a first round of RT-PCR. TCRdb processed the multiplex PCR reads anew with MiXCR; each CDR3 protein has one entry. The data hold a few hundred thousand distinct CDR3 sequences, with more than 13% observed a single time. Sequenced material: blood. These receptors originate from a young woman with Graves' hyperthyroidism.

The chain combines TRBV3-1 with TRBJ1-1, with 7 bases that match TRBD1. V shed 7 bases, J shed 3 bases, and the junction held 8 bases outside the gene matches. CDR3 size: 14 residues. Germline V gene sequence: CDR1 LGHDT, CDR2 YNNKEL (reference sequence). CDR3 sequence (DNA): TGTGCCAGCACCCAGGGGGGGCAGGACACTGAAGCTTTCTTT. Protein: CASTQGGQDTEAFF. Full variable domain (rest looked up from reference TRBV3-1 and TRBJ1-1): DTAVSQTPKYLVTQMGNDKSIKCEQNLGHDTMYWYKQDSKKFLKIMFSYNNKELIINETVPNRFSPKSPDKAHLNLHINSLELGDSAVYFCASTQGGQDTEAFFGQGTRLTVV.

The sample holds a few counts of this clonotype. The gene calls are TRBV29-1 and TRBJ1-3; D is unresolved. Trimming pared 8 bases from V and 8 bases from J, leaving 13 bases between. Looked up from germline, CDR1 is SQVTM and CDR2 is ANQGSEA. This CDR3 is 11 amino acids long. The CDR3 loop is CSSLEGYTIYF. In DNA, the CDR3 is TGCAGCTCCCTAGAGGGTTACACCATATATTTT.

This clonotype has at least ten counts. The V and J genes are TRBV12-3 or TRBV12-4 and TRBJ2-5; D is ambiguous. V was clipped by 3 bases and J by 5 bases, with 4 bases between them. The CDR3 totals 11 residues. The CDR3 loop reads CASSFLETQYF. The CDR3 bases are TGTGCCAGCAGTTTCTTGGAGACCCAGTACTTC.

Worth noting for this clonotype: The germline gene is not matched at one end of the junction; a read error may be the cause. V usage is TRBV28 and J usage is TRBJ2-1; 9 bases fit TRBD2. This CDR3 has 15 residues. Germline V gene lookup returns CDR1 MDHEN and CDR2 SYDVKM. CDR3 DNA sequence: TGTGCCAGCAGTTCGACCGGGACTAGCTACGATGAGCAGTTCTTC. Translating it yields CASSSTGTSYDEQFF.

This clonotype was seen a handful of times. Germline and junction disagree at one end, which may indicate a read error. V gene TRBV11-2 combines with J gene TRBJ1-2; no reliable D call. Germline lookup yields CDR1 SGHAT and CDR2 FQNNGV. The CDR3 extends over 14 amino acids. The chain's CDR3 is CASSLSRTNSGYTF. The CDR3 region has the DNA TGTGCCAGCAGCTTAAGTCGGACTAACTCTGGCTACACCTTC.

As DNA, the CDR3 is TGTGCCAGCAGTGATCCTGTGACAAGCCAAGAGACCCAGTACTTC. Protein: CASSDPVTSQETQYF. The genes are TRBV6-1 and TRBJ2-5; the D is unclear. This CDR3 has 15 amino acids. Germline CDR1 and CDR2: MNHNS and SASEGT. The V and J ends lost 3 bases and 1 base respectively, with 12 bases between them.

This clonotype has ten or more counts. The chain is built from TRBV2 and TRBJ2-7, with 7 bases matching TRBD1. Germline CDR1 is SNHLY and CDR2 is FYNNEI. The CDR3 sequence is 13 residues long. The ends lost 5 bases at V and 4 bases at J; junction bases unmatched: 5. The CDR3 bases are TGTGCCAGCAGTCAGGGGGAAAAGTACGAGCAGTACTTC. Translated, it gives CASSQGEKYEQYF.

In its sample, this clonotype was seen many times. The chain recombines TRBV2 with TRBJ1-5; possibly TRBD1 for D (6 bases). This CDR3 comprises 14 residues. CDR1 is SNHLY, CDR2 FYNNEI, per germline. Trimming removed 5 bases from V and 1 base from J, with 9 bases in between. The CDR3: CASSQTGSNQPQHF. The CDR3 DNA sequence: TGTGCCAGCAGTCAGACAGGAAGCAATCAGCCCCAGCATTTT.

Many counts were recorded for this clonotype. This CDR3 is CASSPGGGRTDTQYF. The CDR3 coding sequence is TGTGCCAGTAGTCCCGGCGGGGGGAGGACAGATACGCAGTATTTT. The chain couples TRBV19 to TRBJ2-3, with 8 bases fitting TRBD2. CDR1 and CDR2 (germline): LNHDA, SQIVND (reference sequence). Trimming at V came to 5 bases and at J to 3 bases, leaving 7 bases not matched to a gene. This CDR3 has 15 residues.

This clonotype showed up just a few times. The chain uses TRBV11-2 and TRBJ1-4; tentative D call: TRBD1 (6 bases). Germline loops: CDR1 SGHAT, CDR2 FQNNGV. CDR3 length: 13 residues. Trimming shortened V by 4 bases and J by 11 bases, and 14 bases separated the two germline ends. The DNA of the CDR3 is TGTGCCAGCAGCTCGGACAGCCCAGCCAAACTGTTTTTT. Amino acids: CASSSDSPAKLFF. The full variable domain, in which reference TRBV11-2 and TRBJ1-4 provide the parts outside the CDR3, is EAGVAQSPRYKIIEKRQSVAFWCNPISGHATLYWYQQILGQGPKLLIQFQNNGVVDDSQLPKDRFSAERLKGVDSTLKIQPAKLEDSAVYLCASSSDSPAKLFFGSGTQLSVL.

The sample holds many counts of this clonotype. This chain uses TRBV2 with TRBJ1-1, with D maybe TRBD1 (5 bases). Germline CDR1 SNHLY, CDR2 FYNNEI. This CDR3 comprises 13 residues. Trimming stripped 10 bases from V and 3 bases from J, with 15 bases between. This CDR3 is CATRLAGYTEAFF. The CDR3 DNA follows: TGTGCCACCCGTCTCGCAGGGTACACTGAAGCTTTCTTT.

There are many counts of this clonotype. This sequence joins TRBV12-3 or TRBV12-4 and TRBJ2-3; a weak D match, TRBD1 (6 bases). This CDR3 is built from 14 residues. The V end lost 6 bases, the J end lost 0 bases, and 10 bases lay between the germline ends. CDR3 sequence: CASRRDRSTDTQYF. CDR3 DNA sequence: TGTGCCAGCAGACGCGACAGGAGCACAGATACGCAGTATTTT.